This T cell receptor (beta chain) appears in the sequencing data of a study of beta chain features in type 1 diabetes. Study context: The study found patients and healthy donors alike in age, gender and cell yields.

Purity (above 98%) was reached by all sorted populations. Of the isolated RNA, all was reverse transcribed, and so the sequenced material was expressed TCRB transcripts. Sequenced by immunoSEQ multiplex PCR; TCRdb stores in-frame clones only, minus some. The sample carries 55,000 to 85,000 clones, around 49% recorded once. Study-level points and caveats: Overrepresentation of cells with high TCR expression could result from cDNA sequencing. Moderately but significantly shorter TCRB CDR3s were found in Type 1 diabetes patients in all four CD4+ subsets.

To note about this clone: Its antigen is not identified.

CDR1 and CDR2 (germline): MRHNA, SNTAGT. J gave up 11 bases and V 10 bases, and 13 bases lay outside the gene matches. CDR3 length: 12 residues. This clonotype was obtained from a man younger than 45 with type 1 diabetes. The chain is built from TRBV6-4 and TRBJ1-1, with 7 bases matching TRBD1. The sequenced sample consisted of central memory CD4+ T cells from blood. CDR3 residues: CAIPGTVKGAFF. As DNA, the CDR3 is TGTGCCATCCCGGGGACAGTCAAGGGGGCTTTCTTT.